This T cell receptor (beta chain) was documented in a study of T cells after posttransplantation cyclophosphamide. Notes on the study in general: Recipient CMV seropositivity and CMV reactivation strongly tracked TRB clonality. Later post-transplant blood repertoires were often dominated by donor CD8+ memory clones. TRB overlap between skin or GI tissue T cells and blood was limited.

The V end lost 6 bases, the J end lost 7 bases, and 16 bases lay between the germline ends. CDR3 length: 13 residues. CDR1 and CDR2 from the germline V gene are SGHNT and YYREEE (reference sequence). The naive gate required viable CD3+CD4+ or CD3+CD8+ cells with CCR7+CD45RA+CD45RO-CD95-CD27+CD28+ phenotype. The related graft donor's blood sample was taken on the day of bone marrow donation. The protocol was immunoSEQ multiplex PCR, while the TCRdb copy is restricted to in-frame clones and leaves out a portion. The sample carries approximately 28,000 clones, 85% to 95% recorded once. Concerning this clone itself: Antigen specificity is unknown.

The sequencing input was naive CD4+ T cells sorted from PBMCs. The chain employs TRBV5-4 and TRBJ1-1, with unresolved D. This sequence originates from a woman between 55 and 75 years old in good health, CMV-negative, and a related stem cell transplant donor. CDR3 sequence: CASTLREVGEAFF. The CDR3 coding sequence is TGTGCCAGCACCCTGCGTGAGGTCGGTGAAGCTTTCTTT.